This T cell receptor (beta chain) was recovered during a study of T cell responses to AZD1222 COVID-19 vaccine. TCRdb keeps only in-frame clones here, not all; method: immunoSEQ multiplex PCR. Here the sample spans 100,000 or so clones, 88% being singletons. This receptor was obtained from an adult in good health. Specimen: peripheral blood, collected on day 0 of AZD1222 vaccination.

The CDR3 coding sequence is TGTGCCAGCAGCTCGGGACAGGGGTTTGAAAACATTCAGTACTTC. This encodes CASSSGQGFENIQYF. The chain uses TRBV11-2 and TRBJ2-4; 10 bases are shared with TRBD1. The V and J ends lost 4 bases and 5 bases, in that order; junction bases with no gene match: 5. CDR1 and CDR2 from the germline V gene are SGHAT and FQNNGV. CDR3 size: 15 residues.